The clone carrying this TCR beta chain has a single count. The data are from a study of blood T cell repertoires in COVID-19. Study-level background: Sites across the United States, Italy and Spain contributed samples from acute and convalescent COVID-19. Sample material is recorded as cDNA or gDNA derived from T cells, B-cell-depleted T cells, or PBMCs.

V shed 3 bases and J shed 7 bases, with 15 bases lying between them. The CDR3 loop spans 13 amino acids. The germline CDR1 and CDR2 sequences are GTSNPN and SVGIG (reference sequence). In the original analysis: Reference gene primer amplification in the assay estimated nucleated cell counts. The data were produced by immunoSEQ multiplex PCR, yet TCRdb's version contains in-frame clones alone and is incomplete. V, J and clone size are taken as reported in that table, and D and trimming were inferred from the DNA itself. The table has roughly 30,000 clones, roughly 89% seen once; the top ten hold around 30%.

Sequencing was carried out using peripheral blood. This chain links TRBV30 with TRBJ1-2; D is uncertain. The clonotype comes from an elderly man with acute or convalescent COVID-19. CDR3 bases: TGTGCCTGGAGGGGCCCCAAGTTTGGTGGCTACACCTTC. Translating it yields CAWRGPKFGGYTF.